Listed below are T cell receptor beta chains from one sample, sequenced in a study of lymphopenia after photon versus proton radiotherapy. Clones were sequenced by immunoSEQ multiplex PCR, and TCRdb holds only the in-frame ones, with some missing. In the table there are some 41,000 clones, more than 70% of which are singletons. The sequenced sample was peripheral blood, obtained from a patient treated with photon-based radiotherapy. The receptors come from a man aged 50-59 years with gastric cancer. CDR3s include the opening cysteine and the closing phenylalanine or tryptophan. D genes are given only for firm matches. Clone size is given for some rows only: seen once, a few or many times, or a class if the clone is expanded.

J gene: TRBJ2-1; V gene: TRBV11-3; CDR3 length: 15; clone size: .; D gene: TRBD2; CDR3 DNA: TGTGCCAGCAGCTTACAAGGACTAGCGGGAGTGGAGCAGTTCTTC; CDR3 protein: CASSLQGLAGVEQFF
J gene: TRBJ2-1; V gene: TRBV9; CDR3 length: 14; clone size: .; D gene: TRBD1; CDR3 DNA: TGTGCCAGCAGCGACCCGGGACAGGGGGATGAGCAGTTCTTC; CDR3 protein: CASSDPGQGDEQFF
J gene: TRBJ2-1; V gene: TRBV6-1; CDR3 length: 15; clone size: few; D gene: TRBD2; CDR3 DNA: TGTGCCAGCAGCCCAAGGCGGGAGGTCTACAATGAGCAGTTCTTC; CDR3 protein: CASSPRREVYNEQFF
J gene: TRBJ2-3; V gene: TRBV12-2; CDR3 length: 13; clone size: .; D gene: .; CDR3 DNA: TGTGCAAGTCGCCCTAAAGAGGGAGGTACGCAGTATTTT; CDR3 protein: CASRPKEGGTQYF
J gene: TRBJ2-5; V gene: TRBV4-1; CDR3 length: 15; clone size: .; D gene: TRBD1; CDR3 DNA: TGCGCCAGCAGCCTGACAAACAGGGGGGATGAGACCCAGTACTTC; CDR3 protein: CASSLTNRGDETQYF
J gene: TRBJ1-4; V gene: TRBV5-1; CDR3 length: 15; clone size: .; D gene: .; CDR3 DNA: TGCGCCAGCAGCTTGGGGGAGTCCAGGGATGAAAAACTGTTTTTT; CDR3 protein: CASSLGESRDEKLFF
J gene: TRBJ1-1; V gene: TRBV18; CDR3 length: 13; clone size: few; D gene: .; CDR3 DNA: TGTGCCAGCTTACAAGGGGGAAACACTGAAGCTTTCTTT; CDR3 protein: CASLQGGNTEAFF
J gene: TRBJ1-1; V gene: TRBV27; CDR3 length: 14; clone size: .; D gene: TRBD1; CDR3 DNA: TGTGCCAGCAGTTACGGACAGGGGGCCCCTGAAGCTTTCTTT; CDR3 protein: CASSYGQGAPEAFF
J gene: TRBJ1-2; V gene: TRBV4-1; CDR3 length: 13; clone size: .; D gene: .; CDR3 DNA: TGCGCCAGCAGCCAAGATTGGGGGAATGGCTACACCTTC; CDR3 protein: CASSQDWGNGYTF
J gene: TRBJ1-2; V gene: TRBV5-5; CDR3 length: 15; clone size: .; D gene: .; CDR3 DNA: TGTGCCAGCAGCTTGGGGGTGGCAGGGAGTTATGGCTACACCTTC; CDR3 protein: CASSLGVAGSYGYTF
J gene: TRBJ1-3; V gene: TRBV28; CDR3 length: 16; clone size: .; D gene: .; CDR3 DNA: TGTGCCAGCAGTTTATTACCCGACAGCTCTGGAAACACCATATATTTT; CDR3 protein: CASSLLPDSSGNTIYF
J gene: TRBJ2-1; V gene: TRBV19; CDR3 length: 17; clone size: .; D gene: .; CDR3 DNA: TGTGCCAGTAGTATGGATGGGGGAGCGTTAGGGTACAATGAGCAGTTCTTC; CDR3 protein: CASSMDGGALGYNEQFF
J gene: TRBJ2-7; V gene: TRBV7-2; CDR3 length: 17; clone size: .; D gene: TRBD1; CDR3 DNA: TGTGCCAGCAGCTTAGTGGGACACAGGGGGGCCTTCTACGAGCAGTACTTC; CDR3 protein: CASSLVGHRGAFYEQYF
J gene: TRBJ2-5; V gene: TRBV2; CDR3 length: 13; clone size: .; D gene: .; CDR3 DNA: TGTGCCAGCAGTGATTCGGGATGGGAGACCCAGTACTTC; CDR3 protein: CASSDSGWETQYF
J gene: TRBJ2-2; V gene: TRBV5-1; CDR3 length: 14; clone size: .; D gene: TRBD1; CDR3 DNA: TGCGCCAGCAGCTGGACAGGGGGAACCGGGGAGCTGTTTTTT; CDR3 protein: CASSWTGGTGELFF
J gene: TRBJ2-1; V gene: TRBV29-1; CDR3 length: 16; clone size: .; D gene: TRBD2; CDR3 DNA: TGCAGCGTTGAAGGATCCGGGGGGTTCTCCTACAATGAGCAGTTCTTC; CDR3 protein: CSVEGSGGFSYNEQFF
J gene: TRBJ1-1; V gene: TRBV5-1; CDR3 length: 15; clone size: .; D gene: .; CDR3 DNA: TGCGCCAGCAGCTTGCAAGAGGGTATGAACACTGAAGCTTTCTTT; CDR3 protein: CASSLQEGMNTEAFF
J gene: TRBJ2-1; V gene: TRBV9; CDR3 length: 14; clone size: .; D gene: TRBD1; CDR3 DNA: TGTGCCAGCAGCGCCGGGACAGGGCGGAATGAGCAGTTCTTC; CDR3 protein: CASSAGTGRNEQFF
J gene: TRBJ2-1; V gene: TRBV25-1; CDR3 length: 13; clone size: medium-sized; D gene: .; CDR3 DNA: TGTGCCAGCACCACGGACAGAACTAATGAGCAGTTCTTC; CDR3 protein: CASTTDRTNEQFF
J gene: TRBJ1-6; V gene: TRBV30; CDR3 length: 13; clone size: .; D gene: .; CDR3 DNA: TGTGCCTGTAATAGACAGCAAAACTCACCCCTCCACTTT; CDR3 protein: CACNRQQNSPLHF
J gene: TRBJ2-7; V gene: TRBV2; CDR3 length: 13; clone size: .; D gene: .; CDR3 DNA: TGTGCCAGCCTGGCGGAGGGTCCCTACGAGCAGTACTTC; CDR3 protein: CASLAEGPYEQYF
J gene: TRBJ2-7; V gene: TRBV13; CDR3 length: 20; clone size: few; D gene: .; CDR3 DNA: TGTGCCAGCAGCCCATCGTTATATCGCCGGGGCTCAACCCCCTACGGGGGGCAGTACTTC; CDR3 protein: CASSPSLYRRGSTPYGGQYF
J gene: TRBJ2-5; V gene: TRBV4-3; CDR3 length: 15; clone size: .; D gene: .; CDR3 DNA: TGCGCCAGCAGCCAGGCCGGTTCAATGGGGGAGACCCAGTACTTC; CDR3 protein: CASSQAGSMGETQYF
J gene: TRBJ2-2; V gene: TRBV5-4; CDR3 length: 15; clone size: .; D gene: .; CDR3 DNA: TGTGCCAGCAGCTTGTTACCCAAGGACACCGGGGAGCTGTTTTTT; CDR3 protein: CASSLLPKDTGELFF
J gene: TRBJ2-7; V gene: TRBV5-4; CDR3 length: 16; clone size: .; D gene: .; CDR3 DNA: TGTGCCAGCAGCCGGGGGTCGTCAACGCCCGGTATCCAGCAGTACTTC; CDR3 protein: CASSRGSSTPGIQQYF
J gene: TRBJ1-3; V gene: TRBV5-6; CDR3 length: 15; clone size: .; D gene: TRBD1; CDR3 DNA: TGTGCCAGCAGCTTGGGACAGGGGGCTGGAAACACCATATATTTT; CDR3 protein: CASSLGQGAGNTIYF
J gene: TRBJ2-3; V gene: TRBV29-1; CDR3 length: 12; clone size: .; D gene: TRBD1; CDR3 DNA: TGCAGCGGCACAGGGGACACAGATACGCAGTATTTT; CDR3 protein: CSGTGDTDTQYF
J gene: TRBJ1-1; V gene: TRBV5-1; CDR3 length: 14; clone size: .; D gene: .; CDR3 DNA: TGCGCCAGCAGCTTGAACACGGCTCGGGGAGAAGCTTTCTTT; CDR3 protein: CASSLNTARGEAFF
J gene: TRBJ2-1; V gene: TRBV19; CDR3 length: 15; clone size: .; D gene: TRBD2; CDR3 DNA: TGTGCCAGTAGTACTTCGGGACTAGCGGGAGATGAGCAGTTCTTC; CDR3 protein: CASSTSGLAGDEQFF
J gene: TRBJ2-3; V gene: TRBV18; CDR3 length: 16; clone size: .; D gene: .; CDR3 DNA: TGTGCCAGCTCACCTCCTCGAAGGGGCTCGACAGATACGCAGTATTTT; CDR3 protein: CASSPPRRGSTDTQYF
J gene: TRBJ1-2; V gene: TRBV7-2; CDR3 length: 14; clone size: .; D gene: .; CDR3 DNA: TGTGCCAGCAGCTACCAAGGGCTCAGCTATGGCTACACCTTC; CDR3 protein: CASSYQGLSYGYTF
J gene: TRBJ1-1; V gene: TRBV30; CDR3 length: 14; clone size: .; D gene: TRBD1; CDR3 DNA: TGTGCCTGGAGTTCGGGACAGGGGAAGATTGAAGCTTTCTTT; CDR3 protein: CAWSSGQGKIEAFF
J gene: TRBJ2-7; V gene: TRBV11-2; CDR3 length: 16; clone size: few; D gene: TRBD1; CDR3 DNA: TGTGCCAGCACCAAACCGGGACAGGGGACCTCCTACGAGCAGTACTTC; CDR3 protein: CASTKPGQGTSYEQYF
J gene: TRBJ2-7; V gene: TRBV5-4; CDR3 length: 15; clone size: .; D gene: TRBD2; CDR3 DNA: TGTGCCAGCAGCTTGGCGCTAGCGGGATTCGGCGAGCAGTACTTC; CDR3 protein: CASSLALAGFGEQYF
J gene: TRBJ2-2; V gene: TRBV10-3; CDR3 length: 15; clone size: .; D gene: TRBD1; CDR3 DNA: TGTGCCATCAGCAATAGGGACAGCAACACCGGGGAGCTGTTTTTT; CDR3 protein: CAISNRDSNTGELFF
J gene: TRBJ2-1; V gene: TRBV19; CDR3 length: 14; clone size: once; D gene: .; CDR3 DNA: TGTGCCAGTAGTTCAGGGAGTGGGGACGCTGAGCAGTTCTTC; CDR3 protein: CASSSGSGDAEQFF
J gene: TRBJ2-7; V gene: TRBV28; CDR3 length: 14; clone size: .; D gene: TRBD1; CDR3 DNA: TGTGCCAGCAGTGGTCACAGGGGGCGCTACGAGCAGTACTTC; CDR3 protein: CASSGHRGRYEQYF
J gene: TRBJ2-3; V gene: TRBV19; CDR3 length: 15; clone size: .; D gene: TRBD2; CDR3 DNA: TGTGCCAGTAGTATTACTAGCGTGAGCACAGATACGCAGTATTTT; CDR3 protein: CASSITSVSTDTQYF
J gene: TRBJ2-7; V gene: TRBV18; CDR3 length: 14; clone size: .; D gene: .; CDR3 DNA: TGTGCCAGCTCACCAGGATCCGTGCCCTACGAGCAGTACTTC; CDR3 protein: CASSPGSVPYEQYF
J gene: TRBJ2-3; V gene: TRBV6-5; CDR3 length: 16; clone size: .; D gene: TRBD2; CDR3 DNA: TGTGCCAGCAGTTACTCGATTAGCGGGCCCACAGATACGCAGTATTTT; CDR3 protein: CASSYSISGPTDTQYF
J gene: TRBJ2-7; V gene: TRBV4-1; CDR3 length: 15; clone size: .; D gene: .; CDR3 DNA: TGCGCCAGCAGCCAAGCGGCGGGGCAAACCTACGAGCAGTACTTC; CDR3 protein: CASSQAAGQTYEQYF